This T cell receptor beta chain was observed in a study of shared clonotypes between healthy human individuals. Overall study: Plates per donor: three CD4 naive, three CD4 memory, two CD8 naive, one CD8 memory.

Deletions cut 4 bases from V and 1 base from J, with 10 bases between. Per the germline V gene, CDR1 is SNHLY and CDR2 is FYNNEI. This CDR3 is 14 amino acids long. General study points: Large depth notwithstanding, sorted-subset sequencing proved incomplete by rarefaction. An anticipated effect of sequencing depth on clonotype sharing among donors was recognized. What naive subsets generally showed was a larger estimated richness than memory subsets showed.

As regards this clone: Its antigen is still unknown.

Data came from immunoSEQ multiplex PCR; TCRdb stores just in-frame clones and leaves some out. The sample has a few million clones, 92% seen once. This TCR was recovered from a man younger than 35 in good health. Some clones in this sample may be carry-over from other donors' samples. The source material was naive CD4+ T cells from PBMCs. Subset given: CD45RA+ positively selected. This chain uses TRBV2 with TRBJ1-1; the D gene is possibly TRBD1 (6 bases). CDR3 in DNA: TGTGCCAGCAGTGGGAGGGGGGGGAACACTGAAGCTTTCTTT. The encoded protein is CASSGRGGNTEAFF.